This is a list of T cell receptor beta chains from one sample in a study of post-analysis software for immune sequencing data. TCRdb reprocessed the PCR reads with MiXCR, giving one entry per CDR3 protein. This table has hundreds of thousands of distinct CDR3 sequences, roughly 47% appearing once. Sequenced input: blood. These receptors were taken from a girl aged 5 to 17 with multiple sclerosis. Each CDR3 is given with its conserved first and last residue. Each record gives: D gene, clone size, J gene, V gene, CDR3 length, CDR3 DNA, CDR3 protein. D genes are given only for firm matches. Size is stated for part of the rows, as once, few or many counts, or as a class when the clone is expanded.

d_call: -; clone_size: few; j_call: TRBJ1-2; v_call: TRBV29-1; cdr3_length: 12; cdr3_nt: TGCAGCGTTGAAGACCTGGGGCGAGGCTACACCTTC; cdr3_aa: CSVEDLGRGYTF
d_call: TRBD1; clone_size: -; j_call: TRBJ1-1; v_call: TRBV7-3; cdr3_length: 14; cdr3_nt: TGTGCCAGCAGCCCTCGGACAGGGTCCACTGAAGCTTTCTTT; cdr3_aa: CASSPRTGSTEAFF
d_call: -; clone_size: -; j_call: TRBJ2-4; v_call: TRBV5-5; cdr3_length: 13; cdr3_nt: TGTGCCAGCAGCTTGTCCGGACTAAACATTCAGTACTTC; cdr3_aa: CASSLSGLNIQYF
d_call: -; clone_size: -; j_call: TRBJ2-1; v_call: TRBV7-9; cdr3_length: 14; cdr3_nt: TGTGCCAGCAGCTTAGGGTCAGGGTGGAATGAGCAGTTCTTC; cdr3_aa: CASSLGSGWNEQFF
d_call: TRBD1; clone_size: few; j_call: TRBJ2-1; v_call: TRBV12-3/TRBV12-4; cdr3_length: 15; cdr3_nt: TGTGCCAGCATACAAACAGGGGGGCTGTACAATGAGCAGTTCTTC; cdr3_aa: CASIQTGGLYNEQFF
d_call: -; clone_size: -; j_call: TRBJ1-2; v_call: TRBV12-3/TRBV12-4; cdr3_length: 15; cdr3_nt: TGTGCCAGCAGCTCCGACCGGCGGGGGCCCTATGGCTACACCTTC; cdr3_aa: CASSSDRRGPYGYTF
d_call: -; clone_size: -; j_call: TRBJ1-2; v_call: TRBV6-2/TRBV6-3; cdr3_length: 15; cdr3_nt: TGTGCCAGCAGTTATACAGCCAGGGGAAGCGATGGCTACACCTTC; cdr3_aa: CASSYTARGSDGYTF
d_call: -; clone_size: few; j_call: TRBJ2-7; v_call: TRBV24-1; cdr3_length: 12; cdr3_nt: TGTGCCACCAGTGACCCCCCCTACGAGCAGTACTTC; cdr3_aa: CATSDPPYEQYF
d_call: TRBD1; clone_size: -; j_call: TRBJ2-5; v_call: TRBV7-2; cdr3_length: 14; cdr3_nt: TGTGCCAGCAGCTTAGGGACAGGGAAAGAGACCCAGTACTTC; cdr3_aa: CASSLGTGKETQYF
d_call: TRBD1; clone_size: -; j_call: TRBJ1-6; v_call: TRBV12-5; cdr3_length: 13; cdr3_nt: TGTGCTAGTGGTTTGGACAGGGGTTCACCCCTCCACTTT; cdr3_aa: CASGLDRGSPLHF
d_call: -; clone_size: few; j_call: TRBJ2-7; v_call: TRBV4-2; cdr3_length: 17; cdr3_nt: TGTGCCAGCAGCCAAGATAGCGGCAGATCAGGAAGCTACGAGCAGTACTTC; cdr3_aa: CASSQDSGRSGSYEQYF
d_call: TRBD2; clone_size: -; j_call: TRBJ2-1; v_call: TRBV9; cdr3_length: 14; cdr3_nt: TGTGCCAGCAGCCCGCGACTAGCGGGGGCCGGGCAGTTCTTC; cdr3_aa: CASSPRLAGAGQFF
d_call: TRBD2; clone_size: -; j_call: TRBJ2-1; v_call: TRBV11-2; cdr3_length: 16; cdr3_nt: TGTGCCAGCAGGCAGGGCTTAGGCGGGAGTCGGGGTGAGCAGTTCTTC; cdr3_aa: CASRQGLGGSRGEQFF
d_call: -; clone_size: -; j_call: TRBJ2-7; v_call: TRBV5-1; cdr3_length: 14; cdr3_nt: TGCGCCAGCAGCTTGGATCCAGGGTGGTACGAGCAGTACTTC; cdr3_aa: CASSLDPGWYEQYF
d_call: TRBD1; clone_size: few; j_call: TRBJ2-5; v_call: TRBV20-1; cdr3_length: 14; cdr3_nt: TGCAGTGCTAGAGCACAGGGGGGCGGAGAGACCCAGTACTTC; cdr3_aa: CSARAQGGGETQYF
d_call: -; clone_size: -; j_call: TRBJ1-1; v_call: TRBV5-1; cdr3_length: 14; cdr3_nt: TGCGCCAGCAACTCCAAGGGGCAGGGGACTGAAGCTTTCTTT; cdr3_aa: CASNSKGQGTEAFF
d_call: TRBD2; clone_size: -; j_call: TRBJ2-3; v_call: TRBV6-5; cdr3_length: 19; cdr3_nt: TGTGCCAGCAGTTACCGTACTAGCGGGACTACTACTAGCACAGATACGCAGTATTTT; cdr3_aa: CASSYRTSGTTTSTDTQYF
d_call: TRBD1; clone_size: -; j_call: TRBJ1-2; v_call: TRBV7-2; cdr3_length: 15; cdr3_nt: TGTGCCAGCAGCTTGGGACAGGGAGGATCCTATGGCTACACCTTC; cdr3_aa: CASSLGQGGSYGYTF
d_call: -; clone_size: -; j_call: TRBJ1-5; v_call: TRBV20-1; cdr3_length: 12; cdr3_nt: TGCAGTGCTAGAGCCCAATCTTCGCCCCAGCATTTT; cdr3_aa: CSARAQSSPQHF
d_call: TRBD1; clone_size: few; j_call: TRBJ2-4; v_call: TRBV5-1; cdr3_length: 15; cdr3_nt: TGCGCCAGCAGCTTATACCGGGACAGGGGCAGGGAGCAGTACTTC; cdr3_aa: CASSLYRDRGREQYF
d_call: -; clone_size: -; j_call: TRBJ2-3; v_call: TRBV7-9; cdr3_length: 13; cdr3_nt: TGTGCCAGCAGCGAGAGACCTGAGTCTACGCAGTATTTT; cdr3_aa: CASSERPESTQYF
d_call: -; clone_size: -; j_call: TRBJ1-5; v_call: TRBV4-2; cdr3_length: 16; cdr3_nt: TGTGCCAGCAGCCAGGTCCCAACTATAACCGATCAGCCCCAGCATTTT; cdr3_aa: CASSQVPTITDQPQHF
d_call: TRBD2; clone_size: -; j_call: TRBJ2-1; v_call: TRBV7-8; cdr3_length: 15; cdr3_nt: TGTGCCAGCAGCTTAGTCGGGCTAGCGGGAGGGGCGCAGTTCTTC; cdr3_aa: CASSLVGLAGGAQFF
d_call: TRBD1; clone_size: few; j_call: TRBJ1-1; v_call: TRBV6-5; cdr3_length: 16; cdr3_nt: TGTGCCAGCAGTTACGCAGACAGGGGGATTCCCTTTGGGGCTTTCTTT; cdr3_aa: CASSYADRGIPFGAFF
d_call: -; clone_size: -; j_call: TRBJ2-1; v_call: TRBV6-1; cdr3_length: 13; cdr3_nt: TGTGCCAGCAGGGAGTCCTATTACAATGAGCAGTTCTTC; cdr3_aa: CASRESYYNEQFF
d_call: TRBD1; clone_size: -; j_call: TRBJ1-2; v_call: TRBV29-1; cdr3_length: 13; cdr3_nt: TGCAGCGTCATTCGGACAGGGATAGGTGGCTACACCTTC; cdr3_aa: CSVIRTGIGGYTF
d_call: TRBD2; clone_size: -; j_call: TRBJ2-3; v_call: TRBV7-2; cdr3_length: 16; cdr3_nt: TGTGCCAGCAGCTTAAGCGGGGGGGACTTCACAGATACGCAGTATTTT; cdr3_aa: CASSLSGGDFTDTQYF
d_call: -; clone_size: -; j_call: TRBJ2-5; v_call: TRBV4-1; cdr3_length: 14; cdr3_nt: TGCGCCAGCAGCCAAGGTTCAGAAGGGGAGACCCAGTACTTC; cdr3_aa: CASSQGSEGETQYF
d_call: TRBD1; clone_size: once; j_call: TRBJ1-5; v_call: TRBV3-1; cdr3_length: 17; cdr3_nt: TGTGCCAGCAGCCAATTCAAACAGGGGGCTCTCAATCAGCCCCAGCATTTT; cdr3_aa: CASSQFKQGALNQPQHF
d_call: -; clone_size: -; j_call: TRBJ2-6; v_call: TRBV19; cdr3_length: 17; cdr3_nt: TGTGCCAGTAGTATTGGCAGGGTAGTTTCTGGGGCCAACGTCCTGACTTTC; cdr3_aa: CASSIGRVVSGANVLTF
d_call: -; clone_size: -; j_call: TRBJ2-7; v_call: TRBV28; cdr3_length: 18; cdr3_nt: TGTGCCAGCAGTTTATCCGGTTCAGGCGGGGCCTACTCCTACGAGCAGTACTTC; cdr3_aa: CASSLSGSGGAYSYEQYF
d_call: -; clone_size: few; j_call: TRBJ2-1; v_call: TRBV10-3; cdr3_length: 13; cdr3_nt: TGTGCCATCGGGACGGCCTATAACAATGAGCAGTTCTTC; cdr3_aa: CAIGTAYNNEQFF
d_call: TRBD2; clone_size: -; j_call: TRBJ2-1; v_call: TRBV2; cdr3_length: 16; cdr3_nt: TGTGCCAGCAGTGAAATAGAGGGACTAGCGGGAGGCGAGCAGTTCTTC; cdr3_aa: CASSEIEGLAGGEQFF
d_call: -; clone_size: -; j_call: TRBJ2-3; v_call: TRBV5-1; cdr3_length: 16; cdr3_nt: TGCGCCAGCAGCCTCGGGACGGGAACTAGCACAGATACGCAGTATTTT; cdr3_aa: CASSLGTGTSTDTQYF
d_call: -; clone_size: few; j_call: TRBJ1-1; v_call: TRBV7-9; cdr3_length: 13; cdr3_nt: TGTGCCAGCAGCGACGACAAGTACACTGAAGCTTTCTTT; cdr3_aa: CASSDDKYTEAFF
d_call: TRBD2; clone_size: -; j_call: TRBJ2-5; v_call: TRBV7-8; cdr3_length: 15; cdr3_nt: TGTGCCAGCAGCTCCCCGGAGGCGGGAGGGGACGAACAGTACTTC; cdr3_aa: CASSSPEAGGDEQYF
d_call: -; clone_size: -; j_call: TRBJ2-1; v_call: TRBV10-3; cdr3_length: 13; cdr3_nt: TGTGCCATCAGTTTTACAGGGAACAGGGAGCAGTTCTTC; cdr3_aa: CAISFTGNREQFF